The present TCR beta chain was sequenced within a study of neoadjuvant anti-PD-1 for oral cavity cancer (dated by TCRdb to 2020 to 2022). Broadly, across the study: Before undergoing curative-intent surgical resection, most patients got three to four biweekly nivolumab doses at 3 mg/kg. Responders were defined as patients with complete response, partial response or stable disease by RECIST 1.1; non-responders were defined as patients with progression. Patients without progression received a fourth nivolumab dose around day 43 and underwent definitive surgical resection on days 50-56. The parent correlative cohort included approximately 13 patients, with an approximately 35% response rate. What the work shows at the level of the full study, not this receptor alone: Higher pretreatment blood Treg/Th17 ratios correlated with higher pretreatment blood TCRbeta clonality and lower post-treatment tumor TCRbeta clonality. Only a few patients per response group were included in the TCR analyses, and the authors called for validation in larger cohorts. Greater tumor shrinkage correlated with larger post-treatment sizes of preexisting intratumoral clones, which suggests that expansion of preexisting clones contributed to response.

Survey sequencing of tumors used two replicates per sample, and the tumor libraries mostly started from about 5.2 ug of input genomic DNA. The immunoSEQ hsTCRbeta kit was used to prepare TCRbeta libraries according to the manufacturer's instructions. An Illumina NovaSeq 6000 S4 flow cell was used to sequence the final libraries, which had first been combined to 3 nM. As for the authors' bioinformatics: The immunoSEQ Analyzer was used for raw data preprocessing and quality control. The analysis was restricted to productive rearrangements, with each unique CDR3 amino acid sequence defining a clonotype. Repertoire clonality was estimated as the Gini-Simpson index, which was computed with the R package tcR. Student's t test was used to compare Gini indices, and Pearson correlation was used to assess associations with tumor size change. This immuneACCESS table, as held by TCRdb, lists in-frame sequences with V and J called but not all clones. Of the missing ones, under half trace to an unresolved V gene in checked studies; the others have no known cause. The V and J calls and clone size come from that table; D and trimming were worked out from the DNA. Counted in this sample were 24,000 or so clones; 25% to 30% of them appeared once. Approximately 16% of the sample is in the top ten clones.

This clone was counted a few times. No antigen is known for it. No base quality values were provided; no much bigger clone lies one nucleotide off. The germline V gene (reference sequence) gives CDR1 as LNHDA and CDR2 as SQIVND. From cysteine to phenylalanine, the CDR3 is 13 amino acids long. The only DNA kept is the CDR3, 39 bases in frame from the first base. The junction carries 10 bases between V and J, which are trimmed by 5 bases and 2 bases respectively. What the time point label conveys for this sample: after neoadjuvant nivolumab, at surgical resection. None of the patients had received prior systemic or radiation treatment, and all were newly diagnosed with stage II-IVA oral cavity squamous cell carcinoma. The cohort was composed of patients with HPV-negative, locally advanced oral cavity squamous cell carcinoma. The samples were drawn from a longitudinal correlative study tied to a single-arm phase II trial testing neoadjuvant nivolumab in oral cavity squamous cell carcinoma. Genomic DNA-based TCRbeta sequencing was performed on subject-matched pre- and post-treatment PBMCs and tumors from three responders and three non-responders. Genomic DNA was isolated from tumor tissue using the Maxwell RSC DNA from Tissue kit.

The material was tumor tissue, obtained after nivolumab (anti-PD-1) treatment. The chain couples TRBV19 to TRBJ2-7, with the D gene tentatively TRBD1 or TRBD2, based on 5 matching bases in each. The TCR was taken from a person between 40 and 85 years old with oral cavity squamous cell carcinoma. The nucleotides are TGTGCCAGTAGTCGGGACCGTACCTACGAGCAGTACTTC. Its protein is CASSRDRTYEQYF.